The 24 T cell receptor beta chains below come from one sample, sequenced in a study of technical replicates of blood from several donors. Sequencing used immunoSEQ multiplex PCR; TCRdb keeps in-frame clones, though not all of them. The sample lists some 80,000 clones, more than 90% occurring once. What was sequenced was T cells isolated from PBMCs. The receptors were sampled from a human donor in good health.

The chain couples TRBV18 to TRBJ1-5, with 7 bases identical to TRBD1. Germline V gene lookup returns CDR1 KGHSH and CDR2 LQKENI. V lost 8 bases, J lost 4 bases, and 5 bases stayed unmatched. The CDR3 loop spans 13 amino acids. In nucleotides, the CDR3 is TGTGCCAGCCAAGGACAGGCAAATCAGCCCCAGCATTTT. It is translated as CASQGQANQPQHF.

This rearrangement joins TRBV18 to TRBJ1-5; 11 bases map to TRBD1. V trimming: 3 bases; J trimming: 7 bases; junction bases outside the gene matches: 8. Germline V lookup: CDR1 KGHSH, CDR2 LQKENI. This CDR3 is built from 16 residues. CDR3 region: CASSPSGTGGGQPQHF. Here the CDR3 DNA reads TGTGCCAGCTCACCCTCGGGGACAGGGGGAGGACAGCCCCAGCATTTT.

The J gene is TRBJ2-6, the V gene TRBV11-3; no definite D call. In germline, CDR1 is SGHNT, CDR2 YENEEA. V was cut by 0 bases and J by 0 bases, with 9 bases left in between. This CDR3 has 17 residues. CDR3: CASSLEAGLSGANVLTF. Written as DNA, the CDR3 is TGTGCCAGCAGCTTAGAAGCAGGCCTCTCTGGGGCCAACGTCCTGACTTTC. Filled out from reference TRBV11-3 and TRBJ2-6, the complete variable domain reads EAGVVQSPRYKIIEKKQPVAFWCNPISGHNTLYWYLQNLGQGPELLIRYENEEAVDDSQLPKDRFSAERLKGVDSTLKIQPAELGDSAVYLCASSLEAGLSGANVLTFGAGSRLTVL.

J is TRBJ2-1 and V is TRBV7-9, with a possible D match to TRBD2 (5 bases). The CDR3 extends over 14 amino acids. V lost 5 bases to trimming and J lost 2 bases, with 10 bases between them. Germline-derived CDR1 and CDR2 are SEHNR and FQNEAQ (reference sequence). Written as DNA, the CDR3 is TGTGCCAGCAGCCCCGGAGGAGCCTACAATGAGCAGTTCTTC. Translating gives CASSPGGAYNEQFF. Based on the CDR3 plus reference TRBV7-9 and TRBJ2-1, the full variable domain is DTGVSQNPRHKITKRGQNVTFRCDPISEHNRLYWYRQTLGQGPEFLTYFQNEAQLEKSRLLSDRFSAERPKGSFSTLEIQRTEQGDSAMYLCASSPGGAYNEQFFGPGTRLTVL.

The J gene is TRBJ1-2, the V gene TRBV29-1; 7 nucleotides match TRBD1. Germline V gene lookup returns CDR1 SQVTM and CDR2 ANQGSEA. J lost 5 bases, V lost 6 bases, and 9 bases had no gene match. The CDR3 spans 13 residues. CDR3 residues: CSVHRGGGYGYTF. DNA for the CDR3: TGCAGCGTCCACAGGGGCGGTGGGTATGGCTACACCTTC.

The chain is built from TRBV10-2 and TRBJ2-2; the match to TRBD1 covers 9 bases. In germline, CDR1 is WSHSY, CDR2 SAAADI. V lost 2 bases, J lost 4 bases, and 8 bases stayed unmatched. The CDR3 consists of 17 residues. CDR3 DNA: TGCGCCAGCAGTGAGGCTGGACAGGGGTTTGGCACCGGGGAGCTGTTTTTT. Protein product: CASSEAGQGFGTGELFF.

The chain carries TRBV29-1 and TRBJ2-2; D is uncertain. The V and J ends lost 5 bases and 1 base respectively, with 5 bases between them. Germline CDR1 reads SQVTM; CDR2 reads ANQGSEA. The CDR3 extends over 12 amino acids. CDR3 sequence: CSVPGNTGELFF. The CDR3 region has the DNA TGCAGCGTTCCAGGGAACACCGGGGAGCTGTTTTTT.

The gene calls are TRBV11-2 and TRBJ2-7; D ambiguous. This CDR3 contains 14 residues. Trimming cost V 1 base and J 3 bases, with 10 bases left between them. Germline CDR1 SGHAT, CDR2 FQNNGV. The CDR3 DNA reads TGTGCCAGCAGCTTAGTGTCTGCGGTCTACGAGCAGTACTTC. This gives the protein CASSLVSAVYEQYF.

The genes are TRBV5-4 and TRBJ2-3, with 10 bases lining up with TRBD2. CDR3 length equals 16 residues. CDR1 is SGHNT and CDR2 is YYREEE in the germline V gene (reference sequence). V was pared by 3 bases and J by 4 bases, with 8 bases of the junction left unmatched. The CDR3 nucleotides read TGTGCCAGCAGCTCTATAGCGGGAGGCGTGGCAGATACGCAGTATTTT. This sequence encodes CASSSIAGGVADTQYF.

The chain links TRBV30 to TRBJ2-2; D is undetermined. CDR3 length: 13 amino acids. Per germline, CDR1 GTSNPN and CDR2 SVGIG (reference sequence). V lost 0 bases and J lost 9, with 11 bases in between. As DNA, the CDR3 is TGTGCCTGGAGTGTACGTGTACAACGGGAGCTGTTTTTT. Amino acids: CAWSVRVQRELFF.

The genes are TRBV5-1 and TRBJ1-1, with D unresolved. Trimming removed 0 bases at V and 0 bases at J, with 9 bases between. This CDR3 comprises 15 residues. Germline CDR1 SGHRS, CDR2 YFSETQ. The CDR3 reads CASSLATEMNTEAFF. For the CDR3, the DNA is TGCGCCAGCAGCTTGGCTACTGAGATGAACACTGAAGCTTTCTTT.

This rearrangement joins TRBV4-2 to TRBJ2-1; D is undetermined. This CDR3 contains 14 residues. Germline V gene lookup returns CDR1 LGHNA and CDR2 YNFKEQ. Trimming cost V 0 bases and J 12 bases, with 15 bases left between them. The CDR3 coding sequence is TGTGCCAGCAGCCAAGAACTGGAAAGGAGAATGCAGTTCTTC. Encoded protein: CASSQELERRMQFF.

V gene TRBV6-5 combines with J gene TRBJ2-7; TRBD2 is a possible D gene (5 bases). The CDR3 runs to 15 residues. The germline gives CDR1 MNHEY, CDR2 SVGAGI. The V end lost 6 bases, the J end lost 0 bases, and 15 bases lay between the germline ends. The CDR3, as DNA: TGTGCCAGCAGAAGGACTCCTACGAGCTCCTACGAGCAGTACTTC. It specifies CASRRTPTSSYEQYF.

The V gene is TRBV5-6, the J gene TRBJ1-1; 7 bases are shared with TRBD1. In germline, CDR1 is SGHDT, CDR2 YYEEEE. The CDR3 contains 15 residues. V lost 1 base, J lost 1 base, and 4 bases stayed unmatched. Written as DNA, the CDR3 is TGTGCCAGCAGCTTGTTGAACAGGGGGAACACTGAAGCTTTCTTT. Translating gives CASSLLNRGNTEAFF.

The V call is TRBV5-1, the J call TRBJ2-3; 10 bases are a match to TRBD2. The CDR3 is made up of 15 amino acids. In germline, CDR1 is SGHRS, CDR2 YFSETQ. The V gene end was trimmed by 4 bases and the J gene end by 6 bases; junction bases not matched to a gene: 8. The CDR3 DNA reads as TGCGCCAGCAGCAGAGTAGCGGGGGGCCCTGATACGCAGTATTTT. Amino acid sequence: CASSRVAGGPDTQYF.

J is TRBJ2-7 and V is TRBV2; 7 bases match TRBD2. V lost 6 bases, J lost 4 bases, and 9 bases stayed unmatched. The CDR3 contains 14 residues. From germline, CDR1 is SNHLY and CDR2 FYNNEI. CDR3 coding DNA: TGTGCCAGCAGCAACAAGCGGGATCGGTACGAGCAGTACTTC. Amino acids: CASSNKRDRYEQYF.

The chain joins TRBV6-6 to TRBJ2-5; the D is unclear. The CDR3 runs 14 residues. Trimming took off 6 bases at V and 2 bases at J, with 13 bases between the two ends. CDR1 and CDR2 (germline): MNHNY, SVGAGI (reference sequence). Here the CDR3 reads CASSPVAVQETQYF. The CDR3 DNA reads TGTGCCAGCAGCCCAGTCGCAGTACAAGAGACCCAGTACTTC.

The chain is built from TRBV30 and TRBJ2-1, with a possible D match to TRBD1 (5 bases). The CDR3 covers 13 residues. The germline V gene has CDR1 GTSNPN and CDR2 SVGIG (reference sequence). V was shortened by 0 bases and J by 4 bases, with 7 bases between the two germline ends. The CDR3 coding sequence is TGTGCCTGGAGTGTACAGGAATACAATGAGCAGTTCTTC. Translation: CAWSVQEYNEQFF.

The chain uses TRBV5-1 and TRBJ2-1; tentatively, D is TRBD2 (7 bases). The CDR3 extends over 14 amino acids. Germline-derived CDR1 and CDR2 are SGHRS and YFSETQ. With 2 bases removed from V and 8 bases from J, the gap between germline ends came to 14 bases. The CDR3, as DNA: TGCGCCAGCAGCTTTCTCCAGGGGAGGGATGAGCAGTTCTTC. This codes for CASSFLQGRDEQFF.

This clone was counted once. The chain joins TRBV7-9 to TRBJ2-5, with D possibly being TRBD1 (7 bases). The CDR3 spans 14 residues. The V gene lost 4 bases and the J gene lost 4 bases, with 13 bases spanning the gap. Germline V CDR1 and CDR2: SEHNR, FQNEAQ (reference sequence). The CDR3 sequence is CASSSGGGGETQYF. DNA of the CDR3: TGTGCCAGCAGCTCTGGAGGGGGCGGAGAGACCCAGTACTTC.

The chain recombines TRBV27 with TRBJ2-7; D remains unclear. Trimming removed 0 bases from V and 0 bases from J, with 6 bases in between. The CDR3 is 14 residues long. CDR1 and CDR2 (germline): MNHEY, SMNVEV (reference sequence). CDR3 DNA sequence: TGTGCCAGCAGTTTATCGCTGAGCTCCTACGAGCAGTACTTC. It encodes CASSLSLSSYEQYF.

The chain has TRBV9 and TRBJ2-1; 10 positions match TRBD2. This CDR3 spans 15 amino acids. CDR1 is SGDLS and CDR2 is YYNGEE in the germline V gene. V shed 0 bases and J 3 bases; nucleotides not matched to a gene: 0. CDR3 amino acids: CASSVVAGGYNEQFF. The CDR3, as DNA: TGTGCCAGCAGCGTAGTAGCGGGGGGCTACAATGAGCAGTTCTTC.

This sequence joins TRBV7-9 and TRBJ1-1, with D perhaps TRBD1 (6 bases). The CDR3 spans 13 residues. CDR1 SEHNR and CDR2 FQNEAQ come from the germline V gene (reference sequence). V lost 2 bases to trimming and J lost 11 bases, with 15 bases between them. In DNA, the CDR3 is TGTGCCAGCAGCTTACTGCAGGGGTCGGCGGCTTTCTTT. Translating it yields CASSLLQGSAAFF.

V and J are TRBV28 and TRBJ2-7; maybe TRBD2 (6 bases). The CDR3 loop spans 15 amino acids. Germline V CDR1 and CDR2: MDHEN, SYDVKM. V was pared by 2 bases and J by 0 bases, with 11 bases between. The CDR3 region has the DNA TGTGCCAGCAGTTTAACGGGGACTCCCTCCTACGAGCAGTACTTC. It is translated as CASSLTGTPSYEQYF.